This T cell receptor (beta chain) derives from a study of blood T cells in healthy people across ages. Points from the study as a whole: Since the PBMCs were unsorted, naive and antigen-experienced cells could not be conclusively compared. TCR beta diversity per million T cells fell roughly linearly with age.

This clonotype was picked up a small number of times. Its antigen is not identified. Through a sample-barcoded 5' primer and a J-beta primer mix, a second PCR was run for roughly 6 to 12 cycles. With 12 random nucleotides, a template-switch adaptor tagged each individual cDNA molecule. MiXCR was run by TCRdb on the 5' RACE reads, yielding one entry per CDR3 protein. Of 1.5 million to 2 million distinct CDR3 sequences listed, about 30% are singletons. V was clipped by 3 bases and J by 4 bases, with 9 bases between them. This CDR3 spans 14 amino acids. Per the germline V gene, CDR1 is MDHEN and CDR2 is SYDVKM. Total RNA was isolated from each sample in quantities of at least 5.5 micrograms.

This clonotype originated in a woman in her 30s in good health. Material for sequencing was blood. The rearrangement joins TRBV28 to TRBJ2-2; D is ambiguous. The CDR3 DNA reads TGTGCCAGCAGTTTCCTCCCACGCACCGGGGAGCTGTTTTTT. This sequence encodes CASSFLPRTGELFF.